One and the same sample provided the 8 T cell receptor beta chains below, sequenced in a study of CD8+CD57+ T cells in acquired aplastic anemia. TCR beta VDJ and CDR3 were profiled, and genomic DNA was the template. TCRdb itself ran the reads through MiXCR, one entry per CDR3 protein. The table records some 70,000 distinct CDR3 sequences, approximately 54% of them present only once. Material for sequencing was sorted CD4+, CD8+, or CD8+CD57+ T cells (not recorded which) from PBMCs. These receptors originate from a human donor in good health, serving as a control.

This clonotype was counted many times. CDR3 DNA sequence: TGTGCCAGCAGTTACCCCTCCCCCGCAGCTTTCTTT. This encodes CASSYPSPAAFF. V is TRBV6-2 or TRBV6-3 and J is TRBJ1-1; no clear D. CDR1 is MNHEY, CDR2 SVGEGT, per germline. The V and J ends lost 2 bases and 10 bases respectively, with 11 bases between them. This CDR3 spans 12 amino acids.

Comment on this clonotype: The junction shows a germline mismatch at one end, possibly a read error. The chain has TRBV19 and TRBJ1-4; 7 nucleotides agree with TRBD1. The CDR3 has 14 amino acids. Germline CDR1 reads LNHDA; CDR2 reads SQIVND (reference sequence). The CDR3 region is CASSPGTANEKLFF. The CDR3 coding sequence is TGTGCCAGTAGTCCCGGGACAGCTAACGAAAAACTGTTTTTT.

CDR3 sequence reads: CSVESPRDEQYF. As DNA, the CDR3 is TGCAGCGTCGAGTCACCTAGGGACGAGCAGTACTTC. The chain is built from TRBV29-1 and TRBJ2-7, with unresolved D. Trimming cost V 6 bases and J 5 bases, with 14 bases left between them. The germline V gene encodes CDR1 SQVTM and CDR2 ANQGSEA. The CDR3 is 12 residues long.

A remark on this clonotype: A much larger clone differs by one base, so this may be a read error. V is TRBV3-1 and J is TRBJ1-6; D is unresolved. Germline assignment: CDR1 LGHDT and CDR2 YNNKEL (reference sequence). This CDR3 comprises 15 residues. This CDR3 reads CASSQLGAYNPPLHF. As DNA, the CDR3 is TGTGCCAGCAGCCAACTCGGAGCTTATAATCCACCCCTCCACTTT.

The rearrangement links TRBV10-3 to TRBJ2-3; a possible D gene is TRBD2 (5 bases). V was pared by 6 bases and J by 1 base, with 14 bases between. The CDR3 is 15 residues long. Germline lookup yields CDR1 ENHRY and CDR2 SYGVKD. CDR3 bases: TGTGCCATCAGCCCACTAGTAACAGGCACAGATACGCAGTATTTT. Protein: CAISPLVTGTDTQYF.

By share of the sample, this clonotype is medium-sized. V is TRBV2 and J is TRBJ2-7, with no clear D. The CDR3 consists of 12 residues. Germline CDR1 is SNHLY and CDR2 is FYNNEI. Trimming pared 2 bases from V and 1 base from J, leaving 3 bases between. The CDR3 nucleotides are TGTGCCAGCAGTGAACGATCCTACGAGCAGTACTTC. Its translation: CASSERSYEQYF.

This clonotype has at least ten counts. The J gene is TRBJ1-6, the V gene TRBV6-4; D is perhaps TRBD1 (5 bases). The length of the CDR3 is 15 residues. Deletions cut 6 bases from V and 6 bases from J, with 15 bases between. CDR1 and CDR2 from the germline V gene are MRHNA and SNTAGT. The CDR3 loop is CASSEGPGSNSPLHF. DNA for the CDR3: TGTGCCAGCAGCGAGGGACCGGGCTCTAATTCACCCCTCCACTTT.

The rearrangement links TRBV7-6 to TRBJ1-4, with D uncertain. Germline CDR1 and CDR2: SGHVS and FNYEAQ. The ends were cut back, 3 bases at V and 0 bases at J, with 8 bases in the middle. The CDR3 runs to 15 residues. In DNA, the CDR3 is TGTGCCAGCAGCTTGTCAGTAGCAACTAATGAAAAACTGTTTTTT. Amino acid sequence: CASSLSVATNEKLFF.